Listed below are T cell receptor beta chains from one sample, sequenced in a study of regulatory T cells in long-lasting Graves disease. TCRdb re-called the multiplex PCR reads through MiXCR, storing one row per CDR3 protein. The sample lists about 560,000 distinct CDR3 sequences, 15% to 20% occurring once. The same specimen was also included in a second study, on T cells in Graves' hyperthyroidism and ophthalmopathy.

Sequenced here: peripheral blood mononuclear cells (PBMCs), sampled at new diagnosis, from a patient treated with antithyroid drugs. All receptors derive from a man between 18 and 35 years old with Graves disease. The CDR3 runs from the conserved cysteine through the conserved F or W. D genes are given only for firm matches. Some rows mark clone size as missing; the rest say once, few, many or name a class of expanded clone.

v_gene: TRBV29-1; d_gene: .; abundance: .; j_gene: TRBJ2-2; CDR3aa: CSVAKGANTGELFF; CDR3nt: TGCAGCGTTGCTAAGGGGGCGAACACCGGGGAGCTGTTTTTT
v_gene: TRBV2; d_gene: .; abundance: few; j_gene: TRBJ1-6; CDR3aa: CASSELSSYNSPLHF; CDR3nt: TGTGCCAGCAGTGAATTAAGCTCCTATAATTCACCCCTCCACTTT
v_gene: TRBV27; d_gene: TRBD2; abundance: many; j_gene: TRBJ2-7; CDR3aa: CASRTSGRVDEQYF; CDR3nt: TGTGCCAGCAGGACTAGCGGGAGGGTGGACGAGCAGTACTTC
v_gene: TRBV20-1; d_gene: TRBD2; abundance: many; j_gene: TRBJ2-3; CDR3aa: CSGLAGTTDTQYF; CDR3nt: TGCAGTGGACTAGCGGGTACCACAGATACGCAGTATTTT
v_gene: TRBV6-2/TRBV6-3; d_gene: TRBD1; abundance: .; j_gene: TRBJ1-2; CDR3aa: CASSYGSGGNYGYTF; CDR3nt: TGTGCCAGCAGTTACGGGTCAGGGGGGAACTATGGCTACACCTTC
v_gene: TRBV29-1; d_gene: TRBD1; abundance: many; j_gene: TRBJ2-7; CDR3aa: CSVIRDREHEQYF; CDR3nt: TGCAGCGTTATCCGGGACAGGGAACACGAGCAGTACTTC
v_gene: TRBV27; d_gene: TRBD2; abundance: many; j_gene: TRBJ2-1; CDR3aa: CASRPRLAGDNEQFF; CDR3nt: TGTGCCAGCAGACCTAGACTAGCGGGAGACAATGAGCAGTTCTTC
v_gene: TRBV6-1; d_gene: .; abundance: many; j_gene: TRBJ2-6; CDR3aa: CASSGGPGANVLTF; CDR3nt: TGTGCCAGCAGTGGGGGGCCTGGGGCCAACGTCCTGACTTTC
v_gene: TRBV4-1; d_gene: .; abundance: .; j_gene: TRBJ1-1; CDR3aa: CASSQGQVKLNTEAFF; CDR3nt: TGCGCCAGCAGCCAAGGGCAGGTCAAATTGAACACTGAAGCTTTCTTT
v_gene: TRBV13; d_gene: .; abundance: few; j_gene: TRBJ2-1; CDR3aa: CASSLAEGRGLLVIGNEQFF; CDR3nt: TGTGCCAGCAGCTTAGCGGAGGGCAGGGGTCTTCTCGTGATTGGGAATGAGCAGTTCTTC
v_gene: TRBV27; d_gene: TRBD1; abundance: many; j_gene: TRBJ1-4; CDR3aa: CASSPDRVGEKLFF; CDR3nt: TGTGCCAGCAGTCCAGACAGGGTTGGTGAAAAACTGTTTTTT
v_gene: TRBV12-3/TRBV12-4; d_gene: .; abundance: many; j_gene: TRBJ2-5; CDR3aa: CASSPRWSGETQYF; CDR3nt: TGTGCCAGCAGCCCCAGGTGGAGCGGGGAGACCCAGTACTTC
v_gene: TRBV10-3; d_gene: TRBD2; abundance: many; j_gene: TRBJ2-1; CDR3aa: CAISDRLAGYHEQFF; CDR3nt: TGTGCCATCAGTGATCGACTAGCGGGATACCATGAGCAGTTCTTC
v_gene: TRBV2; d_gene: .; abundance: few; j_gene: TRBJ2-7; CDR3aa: CASSTSPGRRSYEQYF; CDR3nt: TGTGCCAGCAGTACAAGTCCGGGACGTAGGAGCTACGAGCAGTACTTC
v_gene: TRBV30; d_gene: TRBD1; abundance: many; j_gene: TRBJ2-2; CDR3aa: CARGQARLGELFF; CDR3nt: TGTGCCCGAGGACAGGCCCGACTCGGGGAGCTGTTTTTT
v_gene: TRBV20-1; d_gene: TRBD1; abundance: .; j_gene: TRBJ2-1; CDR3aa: CSAQDRDHEQFF; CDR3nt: TGCAGTGCCCAAGACAGGGACCATGAGCAGTTCTTC
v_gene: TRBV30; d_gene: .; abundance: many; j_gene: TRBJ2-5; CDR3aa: CAWSVGRDQYF; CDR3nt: TGTGCCTGGAGTGTGGGACGGGACCAGTACTTC
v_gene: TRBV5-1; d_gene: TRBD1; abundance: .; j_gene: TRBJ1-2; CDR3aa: CASSLGQDIDGYTF; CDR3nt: TGCGCCAGCAGTCTAGGACAGGATATCGATGGCTACACCTTC
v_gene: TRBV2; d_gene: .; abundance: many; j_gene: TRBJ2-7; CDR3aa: CASTIHEQYF; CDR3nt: TGTGCCAGCACTATCCACGAGCAGTACTTC
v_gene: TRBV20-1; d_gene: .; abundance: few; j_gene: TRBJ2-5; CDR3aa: CSARTGPQETQYF; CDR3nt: TGCAGTGCTAGAACGGGCCCCCAAGAGACCCAGTACTTC
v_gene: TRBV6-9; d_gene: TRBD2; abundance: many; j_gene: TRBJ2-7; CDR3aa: CASSYSGGEGEQYF; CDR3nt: TGTGCCAGCAGTTACTCCGGGGGGGAAGGCGAGCAGTACTTC
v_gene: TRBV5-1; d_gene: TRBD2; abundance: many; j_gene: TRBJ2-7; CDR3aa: CASSTAGTSDSYEQYF; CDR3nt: TGCGCCAGCAGCACCGCCGGGACTAGCGATTCCTACGAGCAGTACTTC
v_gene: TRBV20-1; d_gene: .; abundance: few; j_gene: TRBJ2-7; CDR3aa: CSASLVNVSPEQYF; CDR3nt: TGCAGTGCCTCCCTCGTCAATGTGAGTCCCGAGCAGTACTTC
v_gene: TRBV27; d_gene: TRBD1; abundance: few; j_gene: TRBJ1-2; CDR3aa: CASSLTLSGGAGGYTF; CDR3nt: TGTGCCAGCAGTCTTACCCTTTCAGGGGGCGCGGGGGGCTACACCTTC
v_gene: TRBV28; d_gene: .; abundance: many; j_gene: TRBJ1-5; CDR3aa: CAATPGISNQPQHF; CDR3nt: TGTGCCGCAACCCCAGGGATTAGCAATCAGCCCCAGCATTTT
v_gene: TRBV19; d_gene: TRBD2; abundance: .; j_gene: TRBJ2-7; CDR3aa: CASSETSGRRYEQYF; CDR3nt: TGTGCCAGTAGTGAGACTAGCGGGAGACGTTACGAGCAGTACTTC
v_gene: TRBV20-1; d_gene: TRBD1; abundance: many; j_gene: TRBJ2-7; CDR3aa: CSASTGTGDYEQYF; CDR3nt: TGCAGTGCTAGTACCGGGACAGGGGACTACGAGCAGTACTTC
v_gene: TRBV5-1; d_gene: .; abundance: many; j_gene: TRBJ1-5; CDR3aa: CASSSTGMGQPQHF; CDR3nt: TGTGCCAGCAGTAGTACAGGGATGGGTCAGCCCCAGCATTTT
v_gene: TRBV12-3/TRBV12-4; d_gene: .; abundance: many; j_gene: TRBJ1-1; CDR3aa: CASSSQVNTEAFF; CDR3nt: TGTGCCAGCAGCTCACAGGTGAACACTGAAGCTTTCTTT
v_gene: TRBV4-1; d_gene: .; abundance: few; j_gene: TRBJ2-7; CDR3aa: CASSQEDREGDEQYF; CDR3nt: TGCGCCAGCAGCCAAGAAGACAGGGAGGGGGACGAGCAGTACTTC
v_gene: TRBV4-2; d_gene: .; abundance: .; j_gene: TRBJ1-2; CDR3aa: CASSQEGYNYGYTF; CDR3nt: TGTGCCAGCAGCCAAGAGGGATACAACTATGGCTACACCTTC
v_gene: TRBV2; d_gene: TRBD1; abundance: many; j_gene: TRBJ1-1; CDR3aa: CASPRRGLTEAFF; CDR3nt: TGTGCCAGCCCCCGCAGGGGGCTCACTGAAGCTTTCTTT
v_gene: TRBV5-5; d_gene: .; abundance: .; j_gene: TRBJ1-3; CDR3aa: CASSLVRGSGNTIYF; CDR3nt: TGTGCCAGCAGCTTGGTTCGGGGCTCTGGAAACACCATATATTTT
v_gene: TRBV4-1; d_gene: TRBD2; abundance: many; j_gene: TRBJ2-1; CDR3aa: CASSQGSGRAENEQFF; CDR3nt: TGCGCCAGCAGCCAAGGAAGCGGGAGGGCCGAGAATGAGCAGTTCTTC
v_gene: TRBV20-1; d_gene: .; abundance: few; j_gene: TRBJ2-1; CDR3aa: CSASGEGFYNEQFF; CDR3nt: TGCAGTGCTAGCGGAGAGGGGTTTTACAATGAGCAGTTCTTC
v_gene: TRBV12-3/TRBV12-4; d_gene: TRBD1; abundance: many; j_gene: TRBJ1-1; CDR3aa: CASSPTEGQLSTEAFF; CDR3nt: TGTGCCAGCAGCCCCACAGAGGGACAGCTGAGCACTGAAGCTTTCTTC
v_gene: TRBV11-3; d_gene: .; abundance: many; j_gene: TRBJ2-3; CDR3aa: CASSSGQPDTQYF; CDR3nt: TGTGCCAGCAGCTCAGGACAGCCAGATACGCAGTATTTT
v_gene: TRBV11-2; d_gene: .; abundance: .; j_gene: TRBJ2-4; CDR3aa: CASSLEGLVGNIQYF; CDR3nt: TGTGCCAGCAGCTTAGAGGGGCTAGTCGGAAACATTCAGTACTTC
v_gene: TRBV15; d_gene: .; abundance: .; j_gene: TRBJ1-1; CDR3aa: CATSRRNTEAFF; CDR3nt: TGTGCCACCAGTCGAAGGAACACTGAAGCTTTCTTT
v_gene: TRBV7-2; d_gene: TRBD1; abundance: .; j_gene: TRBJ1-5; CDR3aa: CASSLFTGGNQPQHF; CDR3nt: TGTGCCAGCAGCTTATTCACAGGGGGGAATCAGCCCCAGCATTTT
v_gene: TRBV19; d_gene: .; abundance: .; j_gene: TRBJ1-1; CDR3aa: CASSIGHVNTEAFF; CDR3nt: TGTGCCAGTAGTATAGGACACGTGAACACTGAAGCTTTCTTT
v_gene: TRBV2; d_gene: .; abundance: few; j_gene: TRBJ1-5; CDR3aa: CASSLPGGSNQPQHF; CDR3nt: TGTGCCAGCAGCTTGCCAGGCGGAAGCAATCAGCCCCAGCATTTT
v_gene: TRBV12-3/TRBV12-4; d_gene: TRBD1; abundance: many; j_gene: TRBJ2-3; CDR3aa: CASGGQGATDTQYF; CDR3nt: TGTGCCAGCGGAGGACAGGGGGCAACAGATACGCAGTATTTT
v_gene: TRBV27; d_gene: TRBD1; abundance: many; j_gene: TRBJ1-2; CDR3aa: CASSWRQGGDGYTF; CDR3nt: TGTGCCAGCAGTTGGAGACAGGGGGGCGATGGCTACACCTTC
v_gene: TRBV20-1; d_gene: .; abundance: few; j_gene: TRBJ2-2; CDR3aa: CSARATVTGELFF; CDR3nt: TGCAGTGCTAGAGCGACAGTAACCGGGGAGCTGTTTTTT
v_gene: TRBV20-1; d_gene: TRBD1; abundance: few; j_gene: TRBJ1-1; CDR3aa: CSARRDRGPTEAFF; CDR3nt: TGCAGTGCTCGCCGGGACAGGGGCCCTACTGAAGCTTTCTTT
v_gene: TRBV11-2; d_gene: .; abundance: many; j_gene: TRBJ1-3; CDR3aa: CASMHQGSSGNTIYF; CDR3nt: TGTGCCAGTATGCATCAGGGTAGCTCTGGAAACACCATATATTTT
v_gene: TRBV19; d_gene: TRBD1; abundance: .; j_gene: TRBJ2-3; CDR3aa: CASSIRQGGTDTQYF; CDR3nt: TGTGCCAGTAGTATTCGGCAGGGGGGCACAGATACGCAGTATTTT
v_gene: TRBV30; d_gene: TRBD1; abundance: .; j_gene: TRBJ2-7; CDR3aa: CAWSVSGGGGTGSEQYF; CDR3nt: TGTGCCTGGAGTGTATCAGGGGGCGGAGGGACCGGGTCCGAGCAGTACTTC
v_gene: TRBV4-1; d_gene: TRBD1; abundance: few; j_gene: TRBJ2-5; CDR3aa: CASSLYPGTGAQETQYF; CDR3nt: TGCGCCAGCAGCCTTTATCCCGGGACAGGGGCCCAAGAGACCCAGTACTTC
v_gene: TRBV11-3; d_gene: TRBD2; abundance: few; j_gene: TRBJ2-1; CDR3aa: CASSILAGGDNEQFF; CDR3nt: TGTGCCAGCTCAATACTAGCGGGAGGGGACAATGAGCAGTTCTTC